This record covers a single TCR beta chain. Its antigen is not known. These data originate in a study of cytomegalovirus exposure and HLA in healthy donors. Study-wide points: Specificity of a few CMV-associated chains for CMV antigens was verified in vitro. For cytomegalovirus status, the classifier reportedly gave diagnoses with high specificity and sensitivity. Subsequent analysis of the 110 or so validation repertoires found a tendency for first-cohort TCR clusters to co-occur. The study recorded 150 to 200 TCR beta chains that were cytomegalovirus-associated.

Generated by immunoSEQ multiplex PCR, the TCRdb table keeps only in-frame clones and is missing some. This sample has 120,000 to 150,000 clones; approximately 90% occur once, and the top ten carry about 0.7%. Germline trimming cut 2 bases from V and 2 bases from J; bases unmatched to any gene: 8. The CDR3 sequence is 16 residues long. The germline gives CDR1 SGHAT, CDR2 FQNNGV. The V call is TRBV11-2, the J call TRBJ1-1; 7 bases agree with TRBD1. The source material was PBMCs. This TCR was recovered from a man younger than 30 in good health and CMV-seronegative. CDR3 DNA: TGTGCCAGCAGCTTATTTCCCGGGACAGTCAACACTGAAGCTTTCTTT. Protein: CASSLFPGTVNTEAFF.